This TCR beta chain is from a study of blood T cell repertoires in COVID-19. The ends lost 4 bases at V and 3 bases at J; junction bases unmatched: 3. The CDR3 is made up of 15 amino acids. Looked up from germline, CDR1 is KGHSH and CDR2 is LQKENI. The table came from immunoSEQ multiplex PCR; TCRdb's copy has only in-frame clones and leaves some out. Of approximately 200,000 clones listed, about 82% are singletons. The sequence derives from an elderly woman with acute or convalescent COVID-19. Sample: peripheral blood. J is TRBJ2-3 and V is TRBV18; 11 bases line up with TRBD2. The DNA of the CDR3 is TGTGCCAGCTCACTGGGACTAGCGGAGACAGATACGCAGTATTTT. Translation gives CASSLGLAETDTQYF. Full variable domain (rest looked up from reference TRBV18 and TRBJ2-3): NAGVMQNPRHLVRRRGQEARLRCSPMKGHSHVYWYRQLPEEGLKFMVYLQKENIIDESGMPKERFSAEFPKEGPSILRIQQVVRGDSAAYFCASSLGLAETDTQYFGPGTRLTVL.